This TCR beta chain derives from a study of identifying expanded T cells in peripheral blood. Sequenced by immunoSEQ multiplex PCR; TCRdb stores in-frame clones only, minus some. The table has tens of thousands of clones, over 75% seen once. This CDR3 comprises 13 residues. Germline V lookup: CDR1 ENHRY, CDR2 SYGVKD. V lost 6 bases and J lost 14, with 17 bases in between. The table lists this clone with a count of one. The gene calls are TRBV10-3 and TRBJ1-6, with D tentatively TRBD1 (6 bases). The sequencing input was blood. The sequence came from a person aged 18-69 years in good health. CDR3 loop: CAIREGGSKSLHF. CDR3 nucleotide sequence: TGTGCCATCAGGGAGGGGGGGAGTAAGTCCCTCCACTTT.